Below, 7 T cell receptor beta chains from the same sample are listed, as sequenced in a study of T cell changes during pregnancy in multiple sclerosis. This table comes from immunoSEQ multiplex PCR, and its TCRdb copy is limited to in-frame clones, with some not included. The repertoire holds tens of thousands of clones, approximately 92% seen once, with roughly 0.21% in the top ten. The starting material was CD4+ T cells from peripheral blood mononuclear cells, obtained before pregnancy. These receptors all come from a female donor with multiple sclerosis, enrolled in a pregnancy study.

The chain has TRBV7-3 and TRBJ2-1, with D tentatively TRBD2 (6 bases). This CDR3 is built from 16 residues. Trimming cost V 2 bases and J 6 bases, with 17 bases left between them. Germline V gene lookup returns CDR1 SGHTA and CDR2 FQGTGA. This CDR3 reads CASSLGSAGRGNEQFF. In DNA, the CDR3 is TGTGCCAGCAGCTTAGGGTCAGCCGGGCGGGGCAATGAGCAGTTCTTC.

The chain couples TRBV11-2 to TRBJ2-7; D ambiguous. The V gene's germline CDR1 is SGHAT and CDR2 FQNNGV. The V end lost 2 bases, the J end lost 3 bases, and 5 bases lay between the germline ends. The CDR3 spans 12 residues. Written as DNA, the CDR3 is TGTGCCAGCAGCTTATTCCGCTACGAGCAGTACTTC. This encodes CASSLFRYEQYF. Full variable domain (missing parts from reference TRBV11-2 and TRBJ2-7): EAGVAQSPRYKIIEKRQSVAFWCNPISGHATLYWYQQILGQGPKLLIQFQNNGVVDDSQLPKDRFSAERLKGVDSTLKIQPAKLEDSAVYLCASSLFRYEQYFGPGTRLTVT.

The chain carries TRBV6-1 and TRBJ1-1; 10 nucleotides align to TRBD1. The CDR3 length is 14 residues. The germline gives CDR1 MNHNS, CDR2 SASEGT. J gave up 5 bases and V 4 bases, and 4 bases lay outside the gene matches. The CDR3 sequence is CASSVWTGGTEAFF. The CDR3 DNA is TGTGCCAGCAGTGTTTGGACAGGGGGGACTGAAGCTTTCTTT.

The chain joins TRBV29-1 to TRBJ2-5; D might be TRBD2 (5 bases). Per the germline V gene, CDR1 is SQVTM and CDR2 is ANQGSEA. The ends were cut back, 5 bases at V and 1 base at J, with 8 bases in the middle. There are 12 residues in the CDR3. The CDR3 here is CSVFSGQETQYF. As DNA, the CDR3 is TGCAGCGTTTTCAGCGGCCAAGAGACCCAGTACTTC.

CDR3 loop: CASSQTTGTYNEQFF. CDR3 coding DNA: TGTGCCAGCTCCCAGACCACAGGGACCTACAATGAGCAGTTCTTC. The J gene is TRBJ2-1, the V gene TRBV18; tentative D call: TRBD1 (6 bases). V lost 6 bases, J lost 2 bases, and 14 bases lay in between. The germline CDR1 and CDR2 sequences are KGHSH and LQKENI. The CDR3 has 15 residues.

This chain's CDR3 is CASSPTGGPYNEQFF. CDR3 nucleotides: TGTGCCAGCAGCCCAACGGGGGGCCCCTACAATGAGCAGTTCTTC. The rearrangement joins TRBV6-5 to TRBJ2-1, with D possibly matching TRBD2 (7 bases). The CDR3 covers 15 residues. The V end was cut by 6 bases, the J end by 2 bases, with 14 bases between. CDR1 and CDR2 (germline): MNHEY, SVGAGI.

This clone was seen once. V and J are TRBV7-9 and TRBJ2-1; 15 bases are shared with TRBD2. CDR1 is SEHNR, CDR2 FQNEAQ, per germline (reference sequence). Germline trimming cut 5 bases from V and 5 bases from J; bases unmatched to any gene: 10. The CDR3 runs to 18 residues. For the CDR3, the DNA is TGTGCCAGCAGCCTAGGGACTAGCGGGGGGTTCCCCCACAATGAGCAGTTCTTC. Translating it yields CASSLGTSGGFPHNEQFF.